This T cell receptor (beta chain) was identified during a study of blood T cell repertoires in COVID-19. Germline lookup yields CDR1 SGHNT and CDR2 YYREEE (reference sequence). CDR3 length equals 13 residues. Trimming took 0 bases from V and 8 from J, leaving 9 bases between them. Libraries were prepared by immunoSEQ multiplex PCR; TCRdb keeps only in-frame clonotypes and omits some of them. The data contain 200,000 to 250,000 clones, 70% to 90% of them seen just once; the ten biggest clones take up 4% to 6%. Specimen: peripheral blood. This chain joins TRBV5-4 and TRBJ2-1; possibly TRBD1 for D (5 bases). The TCR sequence derives from a woman in her forties with acute or convalescent COVID-19. CDR3 sequence (DNA): TGTGCCAGCAGCTTGGTTGGGGCGCATGAGCAGTTCTTC. Protein product: CASSLVGAHEQFF.